These T cell receptor beta chains were read from a single sample in a study of cytomegalovirus exposure and HLA in healthy donors. Produced via immunoSEQ multiplex PCR; TCRdb's table is partial and in-frame only. Among some 70,000 clones, 65% to 70% were seen once, and the ten largest hold roughly 15%. The sequenced material came from PBMCs. These receptors all stem from a male donor in good health and CMV-seropositive. Each CDR3 is given with its conserved first and last residue. A D gene is named only where the DNA matches it firmly. Clone sizes are given selectively: once, few, many, or a class where the clone is expanded.

J gene | clone size | V gene | D gene | CDR3 DNA | CDR3 protein
TRBJ2-2 | NA | TRBV9 | TRBD2 | TGTGCCAGCAGCGCCCGACTAGCGGGGGTCCTCACCGGGGAGCTGTTTTTT | CASSARLAGVLTGELFF
TRBJ2-6 | NA | TRBV28 | TRBD1 | TGTGCCAGCAGTTCCAGACGATCAGGGGGAGTTGGGGCCAACGTCCTGACTTTC | CASSSRRSGGVGANVLTF
TRBJ2-3 | NA | TRBV9 | TRBD2 | TGTGCCAGCAGCGAGGGACTAGCGGAGTTCACAGATACGCAGTATTTT | CASSEGLAEFTDTQYF
TRBJ1-4 | NA | TRBV5-1 | TRBD1 | TGCGCCAGCAGCCCAAGACAGGGCAACCTTGCAACTAATGAAAAACTGTTTTTT | CASSPRQGNLATNEKLFF
TRBJ2-2 | few | TRBV27 | NA | TGTGCCAGCAGTTCGGCCAGGACGAACACCGGGGAGCTGTTTTTT | CASSSARTNTGELFF
TRBJ2-1 | NA | TRBV19 | TRBD1 | TGTGCCAGTAGTATCTCCCTGGGACAGGGGCAGTTCTTC | CASSISLGQGQFF
TRBJ2-5 | NA | TRBV5-1 | NA | TGCGCCAGCAGCCCTGCCCAGGCGGGCGAGACCCAGTACTTC | CASSPAQAGETQYF
TRBJ2-5 | NA | TRBV19 | TRBD2 | TGTGCCAGTAGTAGCCTAGCGGGAGGCCAAGAGACCCAGTACTTC | CASSSLAGGQETQYF
TRBJ2-7 | NA | TRBV25-1 | TRBD1 | TGTGCCAGCAGTGAATCTAGTTGGACAGGGGTCGAGCAGTACTTC | CASSESSWTGVEQYF
TRBJ2-3 | NA | TRBV27 | TRBD2 | TGTGCCAGCAGTGGGAGACTAGCGGGGCAGCCAGATACGCAGTATTTT | CASSGRLAGQPDTQYF
TRBJ1-1 | NA | TRBV4-3 | NA | TGCGCCAGCAGCCAAGATCCACAGGGAGCGAACACTGAAGCTTTCTTT | CASSQDPQGANTEAFF
TRBJ1-2 | NA | TRBV9 | NA | TGTGCCAGCAGCCTACGAAGCCAGGGAGGGGATGGCTACACCTTC | CASSLRSQGGDGYTF
TRBJ2-3 | NA | TRBV15 | NA | TGTGCCACCAGCAGAGATATAAGTGGGGGGGGCGGGGTGAATACGCAGTATTTT | CATSRDISGGGGVNTQYF
TRBJ2-1 | NA | TRBV4-1 | TRBD2 | TGCGCCAGCAGCCAAGCCCGGGGGGGGGACAATGAGCAGTTCTTC | CASSQARGGDNEQFF
TRBJ2-1 | few | TRBV6-1 | TRBD1 | TGTGCCAGCATTCGAGACAGGGGGAACAATGAGCAGTTCTTC | CASIRDRGNNEQFF
TRBJ1-2 | NA | TRBV10-3 | TRBD1 | TGTGCCATCGGGCGGGGGACAGGTGACGATCTTGGCTACACCTTC | CAIGRGTGDDLGYTF
TRBJ1-4 | NA | TRBV6-1 | NA | TGTGCCAGTGCAAGAAACAGGGCGGATAATGAAAAACTGTTTTTT | CASARNRADNEKLFF
TRBJ2-1 | few | TRBV5-1 | TRBD2 | TGCGCCAGCAGCTTCCGCGGACTAGCGGGACTAGACAATGAGCAGTTCTTC | CASSFRGLAGLDNEQFF
TRBJ2-3 | few | TRBV7-9 | NA | TGTGCCAGCAGTTCCGGGACTGGGCGTTTGTATTTT | CASSSGTGRLYF
TRBJ1-1 | NA | TRBV27 | NA | TGTGCCAGCAGGGGGGCCAAGGCAGCTTTCTTT | CASRGAKAAFF
TRBJ2-2 | NA | TRBV2 | NA | TGTGCCAGCAGTGACTCTTCCCGAGTCGGGGAGCTGTTTTTT | CASSDSSRVGELFF
TRBJ2-5 | once | TRBV5-8 | TRBD2 | TGTGCCAGCAGCTTGGATAGCGGGGAAGAGACCCAGTACTTC | CASSLDSGEETQYF
TRBJ1-1 | NA | TRBV28 | TRBD1 | TGTGCCAGCAGGGGGGGGACAGGGGACACTGAAGCTTTCTTT | CASRGGTGDTEAFF
TRBJ2-7 | NA | TRBV4-2 | TRBD1 | TGTGCCAGCAGCCGCCCGGGACAGGGGGCGGGGCAGTACTTC | CASSRPGQGAGQYF
TRBJ2-4 | NA | TRBV11-2 | NA | TGTGCCAGCAGCCTATACGCCCATCTTAGACAGATAGCCAAAAACATTCAGTACTTC | CASSLYAHLRQIAKNIQYF
TRBJ2-1 | NA | TRBV25-1 | TRBD2 | TGTGCCAGCAGTGATTGGACTAGCGGGAGCTCCTACAATGAGCAGTTCTTC | CASSDWTSGSSYNEQFF
TRBJ2-6 | NA | TRBV5-1 | TRBD1 | TGCGCCAGCACCCGGGACAGCTCGTCTGGGGCCAACGTCCTGACTTTC | CASTRDSSSGANVLTF
TRBJ2-3 | NA | TRBV18 | TRBD2 | TGTGCCAGCTCGCCTCGGACTAGCGGGGGCCGCTCACCGTATTTT | CASSPRTSGGRSPYF
TRBJ1-2 | few | TRBV5-8 | NA | TGTGCCAGCAGCCGCGACAGATTGGAAGGCTACACCTTC | CASSRDRLEGYTF
TRBJ2-7 | medium-sized | TRBV11-2 | TRBD1 | TGTGCCAGCAGCCTCGGGACAGGGGGCTCGAGCTCCTACGAGCAGTACTTC | CASSLGTGGSSSYEQYF
TRBJ2-2 | NA | TRBV19 | TRBD2 | TGTGCCAGTAGTACCCGGACTAGCGGGAGTATCGGGGAGCTGTTTTTT | CASSTRTSGSIGELFF
TRBJ1-1 | NA | TRBV18 | NA | TGTGCCAGCTCACCTCGGGTTAGGACTGAAGCTTTCTTT | CASSPRVRTEAFF
TRBJ2-1 | NA | TRBV10-3 | TRBD2 | TGTGCCATCAAGGCGGGGGGGCCTCACAATGAGCAGTTCTTC | CAIKAGGPHNEQFF
TRBJ2-1 | few | TRBV21-1 | NA | TGTGCCAGCAGCCCGGGACTGCGGGACAATGAGCAGTTCTTC | CASSPGLRDNEQFF
TRBJ2-7 | once | TRBV5-1 | TRBD1 | TGCGCCAGCAGCTTGGGACAGGGGGGATCCTACGAGCAGTACTTC | CASSLGQGGSYEQYF
TRBJ1-4 | once | TRBV30 | TRBD1 | TGTGCCTACGGGACAGTAGGTGAAAAACTGTTTTTT | CAYGTVGEKLFF
TRBJ1-4 | NA | TRBV6-5 | TRBD1 | TGTGCCAGCAGTTACGGGACAGGGGAAGAAAAACTGTTTTTT | CASSYGTGEEKLFF
TRBJ1-1 | NA | TRBV4-3 | TRBD1 | TGCGCCAGCAGCCAAGAAATGAGGGGGCGAACTGAAGCTTTCTTT | CASSQEMRGRTEAFF
TRBJ2-7 | few | TRBV6-5 | NA | TGTGCCAGCAGTTTGGAGGGTAACTACGAGCAGTACTTC | CASSLEGNYEQYF
TRBJ1-4 | NA | TRBV6-5 | TRBD1 | TGTGCCAGCAGTTACCGGACAGGGGGCGGGAATGAAAAACTGTTTTTT | CASSYRTGGGNEKLFF
TRBJ2-2 | NA | TRBV6-6 | TRBD1 | TGTGCCAGCAGTTATGAGACAGGGGAATTGTTTTTT | CASSYETGELFF
TRBJ2-1 | few | TRBV6-1 | TRBD1 | TGTGCCAGCAGTGTCGTCCCGGGACAGGGATTGGGCAATGAGCAGTTCTTC | CASSVVPGQGLGNEQFF
TRBJ2-3 | NA | TRBV19 | NA | TGTGCCAGTAGTATTTCTGCAGATACGCAGTATTTT | CASSISADTQYF
TRBJ1-1 | few | TRBV7-9 | TRBD1 | TGTGCCAGCAGCCAGGACAGGCCCAGGAACACTGAAGCTTTCTTT | CASSQDRPRNTEAFF
TRBJ2-1 | NA | TRBV4-1 | TRBD1 | TGCGCCAGCAGGCGCAGACAGGGCAGCTCCTACAATGAGCAGTTCTTC | CASRRRQGSSYNEQFF
TRBJ1-1 | NA | TRBV19 | NA | TGTGCCAGTAGTATTTCGGGGTATCACGCTGAAGCTTTCTTT | CASSISGYHAEAFF
TRBJ1-1 | NA | TRBV18 | NA | TGTGCCAGCTCACCTCAGACAGGAAACACTGAAGCTTTCTTT | CASSPQTGNTEAFF
TRBJ2-7 | NA | TRBV7-9 | NA | TGTGCCAGCAGCTTACCCGGCCCCCTCCTCCGACTAGTTCTCAACGAGCAGTACTTC | CASSLPGPLLRLVLNEQYF
TRBJ1-3 | few | TRBV18 | TRBD1 | TGTGCCAGCTCAATAGAGACAGGGGCCTCTGGAAACACCATATATTTT | CASSIETGASGNTIYF
TRBJ1-6 | NA | TRBV6-5 | NA | TGTGCCAGCAGCAGGGGACATAATTCACCCCTCCACTTT | CASSRGHNSPLHF
TRBJ1-1 | NA | TRBV18 | TRBD1 | TGTGCCAGCTCAAAATCGGGACAGGGAATAAGGAACACTGAAGCTTTCTTT | CASSKSGQGIRNTEAFF
TRBJ2-1 | NA | TRBV10-2 | TRBD1 | TGCGCCAGCAGTGAAGGGACAGCTAATGAGCAGTTCTTC | CASSEGTANEQFF
TRBJ2-3 | NA | TRBV4-1 | TRBD1 | TGCGCCAGCAGTCTTACAGGGGGTTGGACAGATACGCAGTATTTT | CASSLTGGWTDTQYF
TRBJ1-2 | NA | TRBV29-1 | NA | TGCAGCGTAGCGACGGCCGATGGTGGCTACACCTTC | CSVATADGGYTF